This T cell receptor (beta chain) derives from a study of blood T cell repertoires in COVID-19. At the level of the study: The United States, Italy and Spain were the sources of the acute and convalescent COVID-19 samples.

The CDR3 length is 17 residues. Unmatched junction bases numbered 12, after V lost 4 bases and J lost 3 bases. Germline lookup yields CDR1 LGHNA and CDR2 YSLEER. The protocol was immunoSEQ multiplex PCR, while the TCRdb copy is restricted to in-frame clones and leaves out a portion. The sample lists fewer than 250,000 clones, about four fifths seen once, with about 4.8% in the top ten. The source material was peripheral blood. The TCR was taken from a woman between 65 and 79 years old with acute or convalescent COVID-19. The genes are TRBV4-3 and TRBJ2-1; TRBD1 aligns across 7 bases. The CDR3 DNA follows: TGCGCCAGCAGCCGAGACTTCCGGGACAGCCTCTACAATGAGCAGTTCTTC. Translating gives CASSRDFRDSLYNEQFF.